The 28 T cell receptor beta chains presented below share a single source sample, sequenced in a study of cytomegalovirus exposure and HLA in healthy donors. 13 Jbeta primers and 60 Vbeta primers were used for the PCR. Profiled with immunoSEQ multiplex PCR; TCRdb holds only in-frame clones, not every one. The sample carries 100,000 to 150,000 clones, more than 60% recorded once. The source material was PBMCs. The receptors derive from a woman in her forties in good health and CMV-seropositive.

The chain recombines TRBV2 with TRBJ1-5, with D unclear. From germline, CDR1 is SNHLY and CDR2 FYNNEI. The CDR3 loop spans 13 amino acids. Trimming took off 2 bases at V and 5 bases at J, with 7 bases between the two ends. CDR3 region: CASSESRDQPQHF. Written as DNA, the CDR3 is TGTGCCAGCAGTGAAAGTCGCGATCAGCCCCAGCATTTT.

The rearrangement uses TRBV9 and TRBJ2-5, with 7 bases identical to TRBD2. Germline V gene lookup returns CDR1 SGDLS and CDR2 YYNGEE. The CDR3 runs to 17 residues. V lost 5 bases, J lost 5 bases, and 18 bases stayed unmatched. Written as DNA, the CDR3 is TGTGCCAGCAGTGCCAGACGGGGTGGGAGGGCCGGCGAGACCCAGTACTTC. As protein: CASSARRGGRAGETQYF.

This clone was observed a few times. The chain couples TRBV19 to TRBJ2-2; 8 bases match TRBD1. Per the germline V gene, CDR1 is LNHDA and CDR2 is SQIVND (reference sequence). V shed 8 bases and J 8 bases; nucleotides not matched to a gene: 13. The CDR3 runs 15 residues. CDR3 sequence reads: CASVAGTGGWGELFF. The CDR3 bases are TGTGCCAGTGTAGCAGGGACAGGAGGATGGGGGGAGCTGTTTTTT. Combining the CDR3 with reference TRBV19 and TRBJ2-2 gives the whole variable domain DGGITQSPKYLFRKEGQNVTLSCEQNLNHDAMYWYRQDPGQGLRLIYYSQIVNDFQKGDIAEGYSVSREKKESFPLTVTSAQKNPTAFYLCASVAGTGGWGELFFGEGSRLTVL.

The genes are TRBV2 and TRBJ2-3; 7 bases map to TRBD2. The CDR3 contains 20 residues. After removal of 3 bases from V and 0 bases from J, the junction contained 18 bases not matched to a gene. Germline lookup yields CDR1 SNHLY and CDR2 FYNNEI. CDR3 region: CASSEIPGSSGVASTDTQYF. The CDR3 DNA sequence: TGTGCCAGCAGTGAGATCCCCGGGTCTAGCGGAGTAGCTAGCACAGATACGCAGTATTTT.

The V and J genes are TRBV15 and TRBJ1-2; 7 nucleotides align to TRBD1. The CDR3 contains 14 residues. J lost 7 bases, V lost 0 bases, and 5 bases had no gene match. Germline V lookup: CDR1 LNHNV, CDR2 YYDKDF (reference sequence). The CDR3 DNA reads TGTGCCACCAGCAGAGACGAACAGGGGCGTGGCTACACCTTC. As protein: CATSRDEQGRGYTF. Variable domain in full (rest from reference TRBV15 and TRBJ1-2): DAMVIQNPRYQVTQFGKPVTLSCSQTLNHNVMYWYQQKSSQAPKLLFHYYDKDFNNEADTPDNFQSRRPNTSFCFLDIRSPGLGDTAMYLCATSRDEQGRGYTFGSGTRLTVV.

This clone was recorded only once. This chain joins TRBV19 and TRBJ1-5; the match to TRBD1 covers 7 bases. This CDR3 has 16 amino acids. The germline CDR1 and CDR2 sequences are LNHDA and SQIVND (reference sequence). Trimming cost V 1 base and J 0 bases; bases outside gene matches: 3. CDR3 residues: CASSIGQGRSNQPQHF. CDR3 nucleotide sequence: TGTGCCAGTAGTATAGGACAGGGCCGTAGCAATCAGCCCCAGCATTTT. The whole variable domain, remainder taken from reference TRBV19 and TRBJ1-5, is DGGITQSPKYLFRKEGQNVTLSCEQNLNHDAMYWYRQDPGQGLRLIYYSQIVNDFQKGDIAEGYSVSREKKESFPLTVTSAQKNPTAFYLCASSIGQGRSNQPQHFGDGTRLSIL.

The rearrangement joins TRBV6-5 to TRBJ1-1; 8 bases are shared with TRBD1. CDR3 length equals 14 residues. V dropped 5 bases and J dropped 7; count of bases not matched to a gene: 9. Germline V gene sequence: CDR1 MNHEY, CDR2 SVGAGI. Here the CDR3 DNA reads TGTGCCAGCAGTCGGACAGGGTTTAGGGGTGAAGCTTTCTTT. Translated: CASSRTGFRGEAFF.

The CDR3 sequence: CAWSVPGLGSPLHF. DNA for the CDR3: TGTGCCTGGAGCGTACCGGGATTAGGGTCACCCCTCCACTTT. This chain uses TRBV30 with TRBJ1-6, with D unresolved. Deletions cut 3 bases from V and 10 bases from J, with 16 bases between. The CDR3 has 14 residues. CDR1 is GTSNPN and CDR2 is SVGIG in the germline V gene (reference sequence).

The CDR3 coding sequence is TGTGCCAGCAGCTATGACAGGCCTATGCGGCGTGCGGGTGAAAAACTGTTTTTT. Translated: CASSYDRPMRRAGEKLFF. V and J are TRBV7-9 and TRBJ1-4; possible D gene TRBD1, 6 bases. Germline CDR1 SEHNR, CDR2 FQNEAQ (reference sequence). This CDR3 is 18 amino acids long. With 4 bases removed from V and 7 bases from J, the gap between germline ends came to 25 bases.

This sequence joins TRBV5-6 and TRBJ1-6, with D hard to call. Germline loops: CDR1 SGHDT, CDR2 YYEEEE. This CDR3 has 15 residues. Trimming took 0 bases from V and 5 from J, leaving 9 bases between them. This CDR3 reads CASSLERRNNSPLHF. CDR3 nucleotides: TGTGCCAGCAGCTTGGAGAGGCGCAATAATTCACCCCTCCACTTT.

Here the CDR3 reads CAWSVSGSLVFYEQYF. In nucleotides, the CDR3 is TGTGCCTGGAGTGTTAGCGGGAGCCTCGTATTTTACGAGCAGTACTTC. The J gene is TRBJ2-7, the V gene TRBV30; TRBD2 matches at 9 bases. Germline CDR1 and CDR2: GTSNPN and SVGIG (reference sequence). Losses at the gene ends were 0 bases for V and 4 bases for J; bases not matched to a gene: 10. The CDR3 is 16 residues long.

This clone has more than one count but fewer than ten. The J gene is TRBJ2-5, the V gene TRBV30; 11 nucleotides match TRBD2. Germline values: CDR1 GTSNPN, CDR2 SVGIG (reference sequence). The CDR3 length is 16 residues. V trimming: 0 bases; J trimming: 4 bases; junction bases outside the gene matches: 7. The CDR3: CAWSVGLAGGRETQYF. The CDR3, as DNA: TGTGCCTGGAGTGTAGGGCTAGCGGGGGGTCGAGAGACCCAGTACTTC.

The genes are TRBV27 and TRBJ2-7; TRBD1 agrees at 7 bases. The CDR3 contains 15 residues. V trimming: 2 bases; J trimming: 3 bases; junction bases outside the gene matches: 7. CDR1 is MNHEY, CDR2 SMNVEV, per germline (reference sequence). The CDR3 DNA reads TGTGCCAGCAGTTTAGGTGCACAGGGGAGCTACGAGCAGTACTTC. This codes for CASSLGAQGSYEQYF.

The rearrangement links TRBV7-7 to TRBJ2-1, with D perhaps matching TRBD2 (5 bases). V lost 2 bases, J lost 9 bases, and 14 bases lay in between. This CDR3 is built from 14 residues. CDR1 is SSHAT, CDR2 FNYEAQ, per germline (reference sequence). The CDR3 nucleotides are TGTGCCAGCAGCTTAAGTTTGAGGGTCGGTGAGCAGTTCTTC. Encoded protein: CASSLSLRVGEQFF.

This sequence joins TRBV19 and TRBJ1-2, with a tentative D call TRBD1 (6 bases). The CDR3 is 13 amino acids. Looked up from germline, CDR1 is LNHDA and CDR2 is SQIVND (reference sequence). V lost 6 bases and J lost 8, with 16 bases in between. The CDR3 region has the DNA TGTGCCAGTAGAGTGACAGGTGAATACGGCTACACCTTC. Its translation is CASRVTGEYGYTF.

This clone was detected once. V usage is TRBV2 and J usage is TRBJ2-3; TRBD2 agrees at 9 bases. Germline CDR1 reads SNHLY; CDR2 reads FYNNEI. V trimming: 6 bases; J trimming: 2 bases; junction bases outside the gene matches: 3. The CDR3 is made up of 14 amino acids. This CDR3 is CASSLAGYTDTQYF. Here the CDR3 DNA reads TGTGCCAGCAGCCTAGCGGGGTACACAGATACGCAGTATTTT. Supplemented by reference TRBV2 and TRBJ2-3, the full variable domain reads EPEVTQTPSHQVTQMGQEVILRCVPISNHLYFYWYRQILGQKVEFLVSFYNNEISEKSEIFDDQFSVERPDGSNFTLKIRSTKLEDSAMYFCASSLAGYTDTQYFGPGTRLTVL.

This clone was observed a few times. J is TRBJ1-3 and V is TRBV10-3; the D is unclear. The V end lost 6 bases, the J end lost 4 bases, and 7 bases lay between the germline ends. Germline CDR1 and CDR2: ENHRY and SYGVKD. This CDR3 is 12 amino acids long. The CDR3 region has the DNA TGTGCCATCAGCGTCGGGGGAAACACCATATATTTT. Protein product: CAISVGGNTIYF.

This clone was observed once. This chain uses TRBV11-2 with TRBJ2-4; maybe TRBD2 (6 bases). CDR3 size: 13 residues. With 5 bases removed from V and 8 bases from J, the gap between germline ends came to 13 bases. Germline loops: CDR1 SGHAT, CDR2 FQNNGV. The CDR3 spells CASSPSGLYIQYF. CDR3 DNA sequence: TGTGCCAGCAGCCCGAGCGGGTTGTACATTCAGTACTTC.

The V and J genes are TRBV7-8 and TRBJ2-3, with 8 positions matching TRBD1. The CDR3 spans 18 residues. Trimming at V came to 1 base and at J to 0 bases, leaving 9 bases not matched to a gene. Germline V gene sequence: CDR1 SGHVS, CDR2 FQNEAQ. The CDR3 is CASSLDAGTGPSTDTQYF. As DNA, the CDR3 is TGTGCCAGCAGCTTAGATGCCGGGACAGGTCCTAGCACAGATACGCAGTATTTT. Drawing the rest from reference TRBV7-8 and TRBJ2-3, the complete variable domain is GAGVSQSPRYKVAKRGQDVALRCDPISGHVSLFWYQQALGQGPEFLTYFQNEAQLDKSGLPSDRFFAERPEGSVSTLKIQRTQQEDSAVYLCASSLDAGTGPSTDTQYFGPGTRLTVL.

This clone was found a few times. The V gene is TRBV5-6, the J gene TRBJ2-7; 10 nucleotides align to TRBD1. The J segment lost 6 bases and the V segment lost 4 bases, leaving 7 bases of the junction unmatched. This CDR3 contains 14 residues. Germline V gene data show CDR1 as SGHDT and CDR2 as YYEEEE. CDR3 amino acids: CASSRGTGVGEQYF. The DNA of the CDR3 is TGTGCCAGCAGCCGGGGGACAGGGGTTGGCGAGCAGTACTTC.

The rearrangement uses TRBV19 and TRBJ2-7; 10 nucleotides agree with TRBD1. V lost 5 bases, J lost 6 bases, and 10 bases stayed unmatched. The CDR3 has 15 residues. Germline assignment: CDR1 LNHDA and CDR2 SQIVND (reference sequence). CDR3 DNA sequence: TGTGCCAGTAGTGTTACCTGGGACAGGGGAGGCGAGCAGTACTTC. It yields the protein CASSVTWDRGGEQYF. The full variable domain, completed using reference TRBV19 and TRBJ2-7, is DGGITQSPKYLFRKEGQNVTLSCEQNLNHDAMYWYRQDPGQGLRLIYYSQIVNDFQKGDIAEGYSVSREKKESFPLTVTSAQKNPTAFYLCASSVTWDRGGEQYFGPGTRLTVT.

DNA of the CDR3: TGTGCCAGCAGTTTAAGGGGACAGTCCTACGAGCAGTACTTC. Translation gives CASSLRGQSYEQYF. The rearrangement uses TRBV28 and TRBJ2-5; TRBD1 matches 7 bases. The J call is uncertain, as TRBJ2-7 better fits the DNA end. Germline V gene sequence: CDR1 MDHEN, CDR2 SYDVKM. The CDR3 covers 14 residues.

The chain carries TRBV9 and TRBJ2-7; maybe TRBD2 (5 bases). Deletions cut 0 bases from V and 0 bases from J, with 10 bases between. Germline V lookup: CDR1 SGDLS, CDR2 YYNGEE. The CDR3 runs 15 residues. As DNA, the CDR3 is TGTGCCAGCAGCGTAGGGAGCGGTAGCTCCTACGAGCAGTACTTC. Translation: CASSVGSGSSYEQYF.

This chain uses TRBV4-1 with TRBJ1-1; TRBD1 might be the D (5 bases). Trimming removed 1 base from V and 2 bases from J, with 8 bases in between. Germline V gene data show CDR1 as MGHRA and CDR2 as YSYEKL. This CDR3 has 14 amino acids. The CDR3 nucleotides are TGCGCCAGCAGCCAAGGGACACAAAACACTGAAGCTTTCTTT. Translation: CASSQGTQNTEAFF.

The V and J genes are TRBV5-1 and TRBJ1-2, with unresolved D. V was shortened by 1 base and J by 8 bases, with 12 bases between the two germline ends. The CDR3 consists of 13 residues. Per germline, CDR1 SGHRS and CDR2 YFSETQ. The CDR3 region is CASSLSSLEGYTF. The DNA for the CDR3 is TGCGCCAGCAGCTTGTCGTCGCTGGAGGGCTACACCTTC. The whole variable domain, filled in from reference TRBV5-1 and TRBJ1-2, reads KAGVTQTPRYLIKTRGQQVTLSCSPISGHRSVSWYQQTPGQGLQFLFEYFSETQRNKGNFPGRFSGRQFSNSRSEMNVSTLELGDSALYLCASSLSSLEGYTFGSGTRLTVV.

The rearrangement links TRBV20-1 to TRBJ2-1, with a weak D call TRBD1 (6 bases). The V end lost 3 bases, the J end lost 15 bases, and 15 bases lay between the germline ends. The germline CDR1 and CDR2 sequences are DFQATT and SNEGSKA (reference sequence). This CDR3 has 11 residues. CDR3 DNA: TGCAGTGCTAGGGGCTGGGACAATTCGTTCTTC. This codes for CSARGWDNSFF.

A word on this clone: This specimen includes other DNA sequences encoding the same CDR3. The chain recombines TRBV30 with TRBJ1-2, with TRBD1 identical over 7 bases. The germline V gene encodes CDR1 GTSNPN and CDR2 SVGIG (reference sequence). There are 13 residues in the CDR3. Trimming removed 3 bases from V and 2 bases from J; junction bases left unmatched: 3. CDR3 bases: TGTGCCTGGAGGGACAGGACGAACTATGGCTACACCTTC. Translated, it gives CAWRDRTNYGYTF.

This clone was counted a single time. V usage is TRBV23-1 and J usage is TRBJ1-4, with 10 bases fitting TRBD1. TRBV23-1 counts as an open reading frame of uncertain function. V shed 7 bases, J shed 0 bases, and the junction held 5 bases outside the gene matches. This CDR3 spans 16 amino acids. The CDR3 reads CASTRQGASTNEKLFF. DNA for the CDR3: TGCGCCAGCACGAGACAGGGGGCATCAACTAATGAAAAACTGTTTTTT.